Each of the 27 T cell receptor beta chains below was sequenced from the same sample in a study of control samples from healthy donors and cancer patients. Assay used: immunoSEQ multiplex PCR; TCRdb lists only in-frame clones, some missing. Altogether roughly 120,000 clones are present, more than 70% being singletons, with the ten largest covering 3% to 4%. The sequencing sample was made of blood. Source of these receptors: a man aged 40-55 years in good health.

J is TRBJ2-1 and V is TRBV7-3, with TRBD2 matching 10 bases. From germline, CDR1 is SGHTA and CDR2 FQGTGA. This CDR3 has 15 residues. V shed 5 bases and J 3 bases; nucleotides not matched to a gene: 4. CDR3 sequence: CASSRGLASYNEQFF. The CDR3 nucleotides are TGTGCCAGCAGCCGGGGACTAGCGAGCTACAATGAGCAGTTCTTC.

The chain recombines TRBV20-1 with TRBJ2-5; D call uncertain. The CDR3 extends over 11 amino acids. V lost 4 bases and J 5 bases, leaving 8 bases between the germline ends. The germline V gene encodes CDR1 DFQATT and CDR2 SNEGSKA (reference sequence). Written as DNA, the CDR3 is TGCAGTGCTATCCCCAGGGAGACCCAGTACTTC. Translating it yields CSAIPRETQYF.

This chain links TRBV3-1 (or the pseudogene TRBV3-2) with TRBJ1-1; perhaps TRBD1 as D (5 bases). The CDR3 is 18 residues long. Trimming shortened V by 0 bases and J by 0 bases, and 17 bases separated the two germline ends. CDR1 and CDR2 (germline): LGHDT, YNNKEL (reference sequence). The CDR3 is CASSQDKWGPLMNTEAFF. Here the CDR3 DNA reads TGTGCCAGCAGCCAAGATAAGTGGGGCCCCCTCATGAACACTGAAGCTTTCTTT.

The gene calls are TRBV27 and TRBJ2-7; tentatively, D is TRBD1 or TRBD2 (5 bases each). Deletions cut 3 bases from V and 0 bases from J, with 12 bases between. This CDR3 is built from 15 residues. Germline V gives CDR1 MNHEY, CDR2 SMNVEV (reference sequence). The CDR3 DNA follows: TGTGCCAGCAGTTTGAGGGGCGCTGGCTCCTACGAGCAGTACTTC. Protein: CASSLRGAGSYEQYF.

The chain joins TRBV5-6 to TRBJ1-2, with 8 bases identical to TRBD1. V was clipped by 0 bases and J by 6 bases; unmatched bases: 1. The CDR3 runs 13 residues. Germline CDR1 is SGHDT and CDR2 is YYEEEE. The CDR3 here is CASSLGRGHGYTF. CDR3 bases: TGTGCCAGCAGCTTGGGCAGGGGGCATGGCTACACCTTC.

The genes are TRBV14 and TRBJ2-5; D unresolved. Between the trimmed V and J ends, which lost 4 bases and 2 bases, there was a span of 8 bases. CDR3 length: 13 residues. CDR1 and CDR2 (germline): SGHDN, FVKESK. The CDR3 nucleotides read TGTGCCAGCAGCCGACTCCGTCAAGAGACCCAGTACTTC. This encodes CASSRLRQETQYF.

This clone was counted once. The V call is TRBV29-1, the J call TRBJ2-7, with TRBD1 matching 8 bases. The junction had 3 bases not matched to a gene; V was cut back by 5 bases and J by 3 bases. The CDR3 sequence is 12 residues long. The germline V gene encodes CDR1 SQVTM and CDR2 ANQGSEA. The CDR3 DNA is TGCAGCGTTACCGGACAGGGCTACGAGCAGTACTTC. It yields the protein CSVTGQGYEQYF.

The chain uses TRBV7-7 and TRBJ2-7, with unresolved D. V was pared by 3 bases and J by 4 bases, with 7 bases between. This CDR3 region has 12 residues. In germline, CDR1 is SSHAT, CDR2 FNYEAQ (reference sequence). DNA of the CDR3: TGTGCCAGCAGCTTTTCTGGGTACGAGCAGTACTTC. Translation: CASSFSGYEQYF.

The chain uses TRBV5-1 and TRBJ2-1; D possibly uses TRBD1 or TRBD2 (5 bases each). Looked up from germline, CDR1 is SGHRS and CDR2 is YFSETQ. Trimming took off 4 bases at V and 0 bases at J, with 23 bases between the two ends. The CDR3 totals 19 residues. This CDR3 is CASSVARQTSRGSYNEQFF. CDR3 DNA sequence: TGCGCCAGCAGCGTTGCGCGACAGACTTCGAGGGGCTCCTACAATGAGCAGTTCTTC. Using reference TRBV5-1 and TRBJ2-1 for the parts outside the CDR3, the full variable domain is KAGVTQTPRYLIKTRGQQVTLSCSPISGHRSVSWYQQTPGQGLQFLFEYFSETQRNKGNFPGRFSGRQFSNSRSEMNVSTLELGDSALYLCASSVARQTSRGSYNEQFFGPGTRLTVL.

The chain carries TRBV4-1 and TRBJ1-6, with D perhaps TRBD1 (5 bases). The CDR3 covers 14 residues. The germline CDR1 and CDR2 sequences are MGHRA and YSYEKL. The germline V and J ends were trimmed by 0 bases and 7 bases, with 7 bases remaining between them. CDR3 amino acids: CASSQDEGNSPLHF. The DNA for the CDR3 is TGCGCCAGCAGCCAAGATGAGGGGAATTCACCCCTCCACTTT.

J is TRBJ2-7 and V is TRBV24-1, with D tentatively TRBD1 (5 bases). The CDR3 consists of 14 residues. The V end lost 10 bases, the J end lost 1 base, and 16 bases lay between the germline ends. Germline loops: CDR1 KGHDR, CDR2 SFDVKD. CDR3 nucleotides: TGTGCCACGTCAAGAGGTGCAGGGTCCTACGAGCAGTACTTC. Protein product: CATSRGAGSYEQYF.

Here the CDR3 reads CASSTTGLAGNEQYF. CDR3 DNA: TGTGCCAGTAGTACGACGGGACTAGCGGGCAACGAGCAGTACTTC. This sequence joins TRBV19 and TRBJ2-7, with 12 bases lining up with TRBD2. V shed 4 bases, J shed 5 bases, and the junction held 6 bases outside the gene matches. The CDR3 is 15 amino acids. The germline gives CDR1 LNHDA, CDR2 SQIVND (reference sequence). The full variable domain, rest sourced from reference TRBV19 and TRBJ2-7, is DGGITQSPKYLFRKEGQNVTLSCEQNLNHDAMYWYRQDPGQGLRLIYYSQIVNDFQKGDIAEGYSVSREKKESFPLTVTSAQKNPTAFYLCASSTTGLAGNEQYFGPGTRLTVT.

This rearrangement joins TRBV4-1 to TRBJ2-7; maybe TRBD1 (7 bases). The CDR3 has 13 residues. CDR1 MGHRA and CDR2 YSYEKL come from the germline V gene. V was cut by 1 base and J by 11 bases, with 15 bases left in between. CDR3 in DNA: TGCGCCAGCAGCCAAGTTATGTCAGGGGGGAAGTACTTC. Translated: CASSQVMSGGKYF.

V usage is TRBV6-5 and J usage is TRBJ2-2; D ambiguous. The length of the CDR3 is 14 residues. V lost 7 bases and J 3 bases, leaving 12 bases between the germline ends. CDR1 and CDR2 (germline): MNHEY, SVGAGI. In DNA form, the CDR3 reads TGTGCCAGCAATTTTCGTAGGGACACCGGGGAGCTGTTTTTT. Translation: CASNFRRDTGELFF.

V and J are TRBV19 and TRBJ2-6, with D maybe TRBD1 (7 bases). The CDR3 runs to 16 residues. The germline V gene encodes CDR1 LNHDA and CDR2 SQIVND (reference sequence). V was clipped by 5 bases and J by 0 bases, with 11 bases between them. CDR3 in DNA: TGTGCCAGTAGTCTTCAGGGGGGCTCTGGGGCCAACGTCCTGACTTTC. Translating gives CASSLQGGSGANVLTF.

The chain links TRBV11-3 to TRBJ2-7; 8 bases align to TRBD2. V lost 3 bases and J lost 4; bases outside the gene matches: 2. The CDR3 has 13 residues. Germline CDR1 is SGHNT and CDR2 is YENEEA. CDR3 DNA: TGTGCCAGCAGCTTGGGGACTAGGTACGAGCAGTACTTC. It codes for CASSLGTRYEQYF. The full variable domain, rest sourced from reference TRBV11-3 and TRBJ2-7, is EAGVVQSPRYKIIEKKQPVAFWCNPISGHNTLYWYLQNLGQGPELLIRYENEEAVDDSQLPKDRFSAERLKGVDSTLKIQPAELGDSAVYLCASSLGTRYEQYFGPGTRLTVT.

This sequence joins TRBV5-1 and TRBJ2-2; TRBD1 aligns across 8 bases. V lost 0 bases, J lost 7 bases, and 5 bases stayed unmatched. The CDR3 is 15 amino acids. CDR1 and CDR2 (germline): SGHRS, YFSETQ. The CDR3 loop is CASSLAATGVGELFF. For the CDR3, the DNA is TGCGCCAGCAGCTTGGCCGCGACAGGGGTCGGGGAGCTGTTTTTT.

This clone came up once. V and J are TRBV18 and TRBJ1-6, with unresolved D. The CDR3 loop spans 17 amino acids. Trimming removed 6 bases from V and 5 bases from J, with 20 bases in between. The germline V gene has CDR1 KGHSH and CDR2 LQKENI. CDR3 sequence reads: CASSPFEVSGNNSPLHF. In DNA, the CDR3 is TGTGCCAGCTCTCCCTTCGAAGTCAGCGGGAATAATTCACCCCTCCACTTT. The complete variable domain, with remaining parts taken from reference TRBV18 and TRBJ1-6, reads NAGVMQNPRHLVRRRGQEARLRCSPMKGHSHVYWYRQLPEEGLKFMVYLQKENIIDESGMPKERFSAEFPKEGPSILRIQQVVRGDSAAYFCASSPFEVSGNNSPLHFGNGTRLTVT.

The rearrangement uses TRBV7-6 and TRBJ1-1; weak D call: TRBD1 (5 bases). This CDR3 region has 13 residues. Germline V CDR1 and CDR2: SGHVS, FNYEAQ. V shed 5 bases and J shed 1 base, with 8 bases lying between them. CDR3 bases: TGTGCCAGCAGCAGAGGACAGAACACTGAAGCTTTCTTT. Its translation is CASSRGQNTEAFF.

This clone was seen only a few times. This sequence joins TRBV18 and TRBJ2-1; D is unresolved. Trimming left V 2 bases short and J 5 bases short, with 13 bases between. CDR1 is KGHSH and CDR2 is LQKENI in the germline V gene. The CDR3 is made up of 15 amino acids. CDR3 bases: TGTGCCAGCTCACCAGCTATTACAGCGAACAATGAGCAGTTCTTC. Its translation: CASSPAITANNEQFF.

The rearrangement links TRBV5-1 to TRBJ2-7; tentative D call: TRBD2 (5 bases). The CDR3 length is 12 residues. Trimming left V 7 bases short and J 6 bases short, with 14 bases between. The germline V gene has CDR1 SGHRS and CDR2 YFSETQ. CDR3 DNA: TGCGCCAGCTCGGAGGTAAAGGGCGAGCAGTACTTC. This encodes CASSEVKGEQYF. The full variable domain, rest sourced from reference TRBV5-1 and TRBJ2-7, is KAGVTQTPRYLIKTRGQQVTLSCSPISGHRSVSWYQQTPGQGLQFLFEYFSETQRNKGNFPGRFSGRQFSNSRSEMNVSTLELGDSALYLCASSEVKGEQYFGPGTRLTVT.

The chain carries TRBV20-1 and TRBJ2-2; D uncertain. This CDR3 has 9 amino acids. V was shortened by 7 bases and J by 6 bases, with 3 bases between the two germline ends. In germline, CDR1 is DFQATT, CDR2 SNEGSKA (reference sequence). This CDR3 reads CSVAGELFF. As DNA, the CDR3 is TGCAGTGTAGCCGGGGAGCTGTTTTTT.

CDR3: CASSLPRGSGANVLTF. The CDR3 coding sequence is TGTGCCAGCAGCTTACCCAGGGGGTCTGGGGCCAACGTCCTGACTTTC. The V gene is TRBV7-2, the J gene TRBJ2-6; TRBD1 matches 7 bases. The CDR3 is 16 amino acids. Germline values: CDR1 SGHTA, CDR2 FQGNSA. V shed 2 bases and J 1 base; nucleotides not matched to a gene: 2.

The rearrangement joins TRBV9 to TRBJ2-5; possible D gene TRBD1, 5 bases. This CDR3 has 13 residues. CDR1 and CDR2 (germline): SGDLS, YYNGEE. V lost 7 bases to trimming and J lost 2 bases, with 12 bases between them. The CDR3 DNA sequence: TGTGCCAGCGATGGTGGGGCACAAGAGACCCAGTACTTC. This encodes CASDGGAQETQYF.

V is TRBV24-1 and J is TRBJ2-5; D may match TRBD1 or TRBD2 (5 bases each). Trimming pared 3 bases from V and 1 base from J, leaving 8 bases between. The CDR3 covers 14 residues. Germline CDR1 KGHDR, CDR2 SFDVKD. The CDR3, as DNA: TGTGCCACCAGTGATGCAGGGACCCAAGAGACCCAGTACTTC. It translates to CATSDAGTQETQYF.

This rearrangement joins TRBV24-1 to TRBJ2-3, with D tentatively TRBD2 (6 bases). Trimming shortened V by 0 bases and J by 2 bases, and 20 bases separated the two germline ends. Germline CDR1 is KGHDR and CDR2 is SFDVKD. CDR3 length: 19 amino acids. The CDR3 region is CATSDLQIGRGTFTDTQYF. The CDR3 nucleotides read TGTGCCACCAGTGATTTGCAAATCGGACGGGGGACCTTCACAGATACGCAGTATTTT.

The CDR3 coding sequence is TGTGCCAGCAGTTTTTACTACAGGGGCACCTATGGCTACACCTTC. Protein sequence: CASSFYYRGTYGYTF. The gene calls are TRBV28 and TRBJ1-2; 7 bases are a match to TRBD1. CDR3 size: 15 residues. The V gene's germline CDR1 is MDHEN and CDR2 SYDVKM. With V trimmed by 3 bases and J by 4 bases, 8 bases remained unmatched.